The subject of this entry is one T cell receptor beta chain. This entry is derived from a study of blood T cell repertoires in COVID-19. Study in general: PBMCs, B-cell-depleted T cells, or T cells provided the cDNA or gDNA that made up the material.

Produced via immunoSEQ multiplex PCR; TCRdb's table is partial and in-frame only. The top ten hold around 1.9% of the sample, which has hundreds of thousands of clones, approximately 89% seen once. The CDR3 has 13 residues. Per the germline V gene, CDR1 is SGHTA and CDR2 is FQGNSA. V gave up 10 bases and J gave up 5 bases; unmatched junction bases: 9. This chain joins TRBV7-2 and TRBJ2-3; 7 bases agree with TRBD1. The receptor was derived from a man in his forties in a cohort exposed to, infected with or recovered from COVID-19 (not recorded which). Sequenced sample: PBMCs or T cells enriched from blood (not recorded which). CDR3 DNA: TGTGCCAACGGCCGGGACAGAGGAGATACGCAGTATTTT. Residues: CANGRDRGDTQYF.